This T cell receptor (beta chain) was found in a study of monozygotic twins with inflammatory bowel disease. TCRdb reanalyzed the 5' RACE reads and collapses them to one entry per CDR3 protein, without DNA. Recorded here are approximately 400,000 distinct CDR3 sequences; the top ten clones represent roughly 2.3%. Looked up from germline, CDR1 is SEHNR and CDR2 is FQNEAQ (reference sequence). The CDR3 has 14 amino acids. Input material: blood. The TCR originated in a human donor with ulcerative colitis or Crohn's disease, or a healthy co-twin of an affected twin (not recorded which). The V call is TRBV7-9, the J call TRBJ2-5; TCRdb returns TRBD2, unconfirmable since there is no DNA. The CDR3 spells CASLRAGGQETQYF.